A single T cell receptor (beta chain) is shown here with its context. Its antigen remains undetermined. Qualities for individual bases were not recorded, and no much larger clone is one base off. Taken from cysteine to phenylalanine, the CDR3 has 15 residues. The sequence is cut down to CDR3 DNA, 45 bases in frame from base 1. V trim: 3 bases; J trim: 7 bases; unmatched bases: 11. CDR1 and CDR2 are read off the germline V gene as MNHEY and SVGEGT. The data derive from a study of blood T cell repertoires in COVID-19 (dated by TCRdb to 2020 to 2022). Concerning the study at large: Collaborator samples came from the United States, Italy and Spain and covered acute and convalescent phases of COVID-19. The sample metadata nearly always contained a de-identified subject ID, COVID-19 status, age in years and sex. The repertoires were made available in a free public database intended to serve as a resource for research on the immune response to SARS-CoV-2. Deeply sampled blood TCRbeta repertoires from subjects exposed to, actively infected with, or recovered from COVID-19 were included in the dataset. Samples came from the ongoing ImmuneRACE study (first 160 participants) plus 1,254 subjects from 6 global collaborators. The material from the prospective study consisted of cDNA or gDNA derived from T cells, B-cell-depleted T cells, or PBMCs. HLA class I and class II types, where available, came from metadata supplied by the sample provider rather than from assay-based typing. What the authors observed across the whole study: The amount of clinical and demographic metadata varied by source and participant and was provided uncurated.

Each collaborating institution followed its own protocols to collect whole blood in K2EDTA tubes. For TCRbeta analysis, collaborators shipped samples as frozen whole blood, isolated PBMCs, or DNA extracted from either of those sample types. TCRbeta CDR3 regions were amplified from genomic DNA using the immunoSEQ Assay, a bias-controlled multiplex PCR. In the source study's methods: Within the assay, amplification of reference gene primers was used to estimate how many nucleated cells each sample contained. To quantify the absolute abundance of each unique TCRbeta CDR3 rearrangement, sequence reads were collapsed and filtered. For each sample, productive Simpson clonality was calculated as the square root of Simpson's diversity index over productive rearrangements. TCRdb obtained this table from immuneACCESS and retained in-frame rearrangements with V and J assigned. These tables miss some clones; where compared with another copy, unresolved V genes account for less than half of the shortfall, and the remainder is unexplained. From that table come the V and J calls and clone size; the DNA was used to work out D and trimming. This sample comprises more than 90,000 clones, roughly three quarters of them detected only once. Roughly a tenth of the sample goes to the ten largest clones.

The sequenced material came from peripheral blood. The chain is made from TRBV6-2 or TRBV6-3 and TRBJ1-2; the central 7 bases match TRBD1. The TCR was taken from a woman of 80 years or more with acute or convalescent COVID-19. The base sequence is TGTGCCAGCAGTTATGCGGACAGGCCTGCAAGTGGCTACACCTTC. This translates into CASSYADRPASGYTF.